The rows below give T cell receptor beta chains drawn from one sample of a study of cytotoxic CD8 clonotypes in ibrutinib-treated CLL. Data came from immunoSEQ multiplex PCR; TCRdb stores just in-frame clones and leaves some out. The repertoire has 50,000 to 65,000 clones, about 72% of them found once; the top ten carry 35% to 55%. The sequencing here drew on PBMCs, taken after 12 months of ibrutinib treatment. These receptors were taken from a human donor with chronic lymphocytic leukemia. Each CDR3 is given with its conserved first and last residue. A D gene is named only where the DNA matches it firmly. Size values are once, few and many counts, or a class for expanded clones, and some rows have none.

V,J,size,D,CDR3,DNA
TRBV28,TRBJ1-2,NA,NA,CASRIQEGGGYGYTF,TGTGCCAGCAGGATCCAGGAAGGGGGAGGCTATGGCTACACCTTC
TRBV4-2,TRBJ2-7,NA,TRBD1,CASSQVYRGFSYEQYF,TGTGCCAGCAGCCAAGTCTACAGGGGGTTCTCCTACGAGCAGTACTTC
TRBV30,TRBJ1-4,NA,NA,CAWSVRTGRGEKLFF,TGTGCCTGGAGTGTACGAACAGGAAGGGGTGAAAAACTGTTTTTT
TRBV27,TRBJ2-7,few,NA,CASSPPTMEQYF,TGTGCCAGCAGTCCACCGACGATGGAGCAGTACTTC
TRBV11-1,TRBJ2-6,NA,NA,CASSFMVTSGANVLTF,TGTGCCAGCAGCTTTATGGTGACCTCTGGGGCCAACGTCCTGACTTTC
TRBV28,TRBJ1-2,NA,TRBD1,CASSLWGTGNGYTF,TGTGCCAGCAGTTTATGGGGGACAGGGAACGGCTACACCTTC
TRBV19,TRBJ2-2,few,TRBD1,CASSIMWGRTGGNTGELFF,TGTGCCAGTAGTATAATGTGGGGACGGACAGGAGGAAACACCGGGGAGCTGTTTTTT
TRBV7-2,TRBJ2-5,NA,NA,CASSPPPPTPETQYF,TGTGCCAGCAGCCCACCGCCACCCACTCCAGAGACCCAGTACTTC
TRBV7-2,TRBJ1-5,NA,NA,CASSLGDPEQPQHF,TGTGCCAGCAGCTTAGGGGACCCAGAGCAGCCCCAGCATTTT
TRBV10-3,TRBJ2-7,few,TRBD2,CAISASGGYEQYF,TGTGCCATCAGTGCTAGCGGGGGCTACGAGCAGTACTTC
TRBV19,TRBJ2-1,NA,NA,CASSLRGSRFYNEQFF,TGTGCCAGTAGCCTACGGGGCAGCCGATTCTACAATGAGCAGTTCTTC
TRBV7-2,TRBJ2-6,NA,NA,CASSFSTGSGANVLTF,TGTGCCAGCAGCTTTTCAACTGGGTCTGGGGCCAACGTCCTGACTTTC
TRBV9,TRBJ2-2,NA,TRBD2,CASSVTGGPGTGELFF,TGTGCCAGCAGCGTAACGGGAGGGCCGGGCACCGGGGAGCTGTTTTTT
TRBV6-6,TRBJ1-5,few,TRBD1,CASSPGQAVEPQHF,TGTGCCAGCAGTCCTGGACAGGCGGTAGAGCCCCAGCATTTT
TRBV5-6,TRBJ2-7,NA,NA,CASSSLVSRTANSYEQYF,TGTGCCAGCAGCTCATTAGTATCACGGACAGCCAACTCCTACGAGCAGTACTTC
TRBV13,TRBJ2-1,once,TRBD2,CASSLRLASRSYNEQFF,TGTGCCAGCAGCCTAAGACTAGCCTCCAGGTCCTACAATGAGCAGTTCTTC
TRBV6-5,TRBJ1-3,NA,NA,CASSYTREAGNTIYF,TGTGCCAGCAGTTACACCAGGGAGGCTGGAAACACCATATATTTT
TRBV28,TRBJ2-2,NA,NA,CASRDRTSGKLFF,TGTGCCAGCAGAGATAGGACATCCGGGAAGCTGTTTTTT
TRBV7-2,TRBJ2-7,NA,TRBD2,CASRQSGAYEQYF,TGTGCCAGCAGACAGAGCGGGGCCTACGAGCAGTACTTC
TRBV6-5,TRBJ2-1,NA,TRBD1,CASSLPGQGARQFF,TGTGCCAGCAGCCTACCGGGACAGGGGGCTCGGCAGTTCTTC
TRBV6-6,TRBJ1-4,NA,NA,CASSYGGWAEKLFF,TGTGCCAGCAGTTACGGGGGCTGGGCAGAAAAACTGTTTTTT
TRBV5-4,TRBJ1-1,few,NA,CASSRAGDWDTEAFF,TGTGCCAGCAGCCGTGCAGGGGACTGGGACACTGAAGCTTTCTTT
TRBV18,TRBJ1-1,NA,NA,CASSPSVGVNTEAFF,TGTGCCAGCTCACCCTCTGTGGGGGTGAACACTGAAGCTTTCTTT
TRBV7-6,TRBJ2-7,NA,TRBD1,CASSLRDRGRSSYEQYF,TGTGCCAGCAGCCTCCGGGACAGGGGGCGGAGCTCCTACGAGCAGTACTTC
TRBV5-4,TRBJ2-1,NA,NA,CASSLVLGADNEQFF,TGTGCCAGCAGCTTGGTTTTAGGGGCCGACAATGAGCAGTTCTTC
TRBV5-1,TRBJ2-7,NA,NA,CASSSGNKGTYEQYF,TGCGCCAGCAGCTCGGGGAATAAGGGGACCTACGAGCAGTACTTC
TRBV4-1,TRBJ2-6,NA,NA,CASSQDGGTPGANVLTF,TGCGCCAGCAGCCAAGATGGGGGGACCCCTGGGGCCAACGTCCTGACTTTC
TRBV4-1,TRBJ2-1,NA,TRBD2,CASSQDLWAGGGNEQFF,TGCGCCAGCAGCCAAGATCTCTGGGCGGGAGGCGGCAATGAGCAGTTCTTC
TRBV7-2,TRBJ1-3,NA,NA,CASSLTGTGNTIYF,TGTGCCAGCAGCTTAACCGGGACTGGAAACACCATATATTTT
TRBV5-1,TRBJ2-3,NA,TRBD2,CASSLVGTSGRTTDTQYF,TGCGCCAGCAGCTTGGTCGGTACTAGCGGGAGAACCACAGATACGCAGTATTTT
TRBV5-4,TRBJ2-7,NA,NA,CASSVELGEQYF,TGTGCCAGCAGCGTGGAATTGGGCGAGCAGTACTTC
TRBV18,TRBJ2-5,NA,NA,CASSPERARQETQYF,TGTGCCAGCTCCCCAGAAAGGGCCCGTCAAGAGACCCAGTACTTC
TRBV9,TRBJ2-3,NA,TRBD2,CASSVDARLAGGKDTQYF,TGTGCCAGCAGCGTAGACGCGAGACTAGCGGGAGGTAAAGATACGCAGTATTTT
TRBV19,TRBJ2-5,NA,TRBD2,CASTPGTSGRETQYF,TGTGCCAGTACCCCCGGGACTAGCGGGAGGGAGACCCAGTACTTC
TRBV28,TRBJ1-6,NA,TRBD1,CASIKGDRGVSPLHF,TGTGCCAGCATCAAAGGGGACAGGGGAGTGTCACCCCTCCACTTT
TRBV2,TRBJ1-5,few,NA,CASSGGFRNQPQHF,TGTGCCAGCAGTGGGGGGTTCCGCAATCAGCCCCAGCATTTT
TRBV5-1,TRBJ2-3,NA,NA,CASSRGRSGSDTQYF,TGCGCCAGCAGCCGGGGACGGAGCGGGTCGGATACGCAGTATTTT
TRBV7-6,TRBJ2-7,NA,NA,CASSSAGTAYEQYF,TGTGCCAGCAGCTCGGCCGGGACTGCTTACGAGCAGTACTTC
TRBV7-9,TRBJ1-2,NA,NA,CASSLSGRGDGYTF,TGTGCCAGCAGCCTCTCCGGGAGGGGCGATGGCTACACCTTC
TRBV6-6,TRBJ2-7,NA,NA,CASRPTGTHSYEQYF,TGTGCCAGCAGACCAACCGGGACTCACTCCTACGAGCAGTACTTC
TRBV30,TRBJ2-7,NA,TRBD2,CAWSVWLAGVSYEQYF,TGTGCCTGGAGTGTATGGCTAGCGGGGGTCTCCTACGAGCAGTACTTC
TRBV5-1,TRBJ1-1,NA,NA,CASSLLQGGTEAFF,TGCGCCAGCAGCTTGTTACAGGGAGGCACTGAAGCTTTCTTT
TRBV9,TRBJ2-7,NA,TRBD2,CASSVAGGPYEQYF,TGTGCCAGCAGCGTAGCGGGAGGTCCCTACGAGCAGTACTTC
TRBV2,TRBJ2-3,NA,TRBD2,CASSGTSGSRDTQYF,TGTGCCAGCAGTGGGACTAGCGGGAGTCGGGATACGCAGTATTTT
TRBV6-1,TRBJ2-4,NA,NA,CASSEAVAGIAKNIQYF,TGTGCCAGCAGTGAAGCGGTCGCAGGGATAGCCAAAAACATTCAGTACTTC
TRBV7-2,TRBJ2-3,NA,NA,CASSSKLATDTQYF,TGTGCCAGCAGCTCGAAACTAGCCACAGATACGCAGTATTTT
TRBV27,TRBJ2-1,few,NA,CASRMGARSSYNEQFF,TGTGCCAGCAGAATGGGAGCGCGGAGCTCCTACAATGAGCAGTTCTTC
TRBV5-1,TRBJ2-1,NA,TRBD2,CASSTTSGFYNEQFF,TGCGCCAGCAGTACGACTAGCGGGTTCTACAATGAGCAGTTCTTC
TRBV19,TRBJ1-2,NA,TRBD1,CASSIGTGSDGYTF,TGTGCCAGTAGTATCGGGACAGGGAGTGATGGCTACACCTTC
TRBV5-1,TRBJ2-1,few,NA,CASSLVQGNEQFF,TGCGCCAGCAGCTTGGTACAGGGTAATGAGCAGTTCTTC
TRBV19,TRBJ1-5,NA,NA,CASSTSPSKSGGDQPQHF,TGTGCCAGTAGTACGTCGCCGTCGAAGTCCGGGGGCGATCAGCCCCAGCATTTT
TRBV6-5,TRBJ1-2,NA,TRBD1,CASSYSTPTGRGGYTF,TGTGCCAGCAGTTACTCCACACCGACAGGGAGGGGTGGCTACACCTTC
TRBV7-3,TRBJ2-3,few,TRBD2,CASSIAGGIDTQYF,TGTGCCAGCTCAATAGCGGGAGGGATAGATACGCAGTATTTT
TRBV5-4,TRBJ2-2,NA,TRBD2,CASSPVSGRFSGELFF,TGTGCCAGCAGCCCGGTTAGCGGGAGGTTTTCCGGGGAGCTGTTTTTT
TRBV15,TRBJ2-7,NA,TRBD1,CATSRETGTYEQYF,TGTGCCACCAGCAGAGAGACAGGGACCTACGAGCAGTACTTC
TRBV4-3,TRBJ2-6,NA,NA,CASSQIAGSGANVLTF,TGCGCCAGCAGCCAAATTGCAGGCTCTGGGGCCAACGTCCTGACTTTC
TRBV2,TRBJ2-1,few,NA,CASESDEQFF,TGTGCCAGTGAGAGCGATGAGCAGTTCTTC
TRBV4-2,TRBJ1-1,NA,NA,CASSQERGRNTEAFF,TGTGCCAGCAGCCAAGAAAGGGGAAGGAACACTGAAGCTTTCTTT
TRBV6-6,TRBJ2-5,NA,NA,CASSFEETQYF,TGTGCCAGCAGCTTCGAAGAGACCCAGTACTTC
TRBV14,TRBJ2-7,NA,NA,CASSRFEATEQYF,TGTGCCAGCAGCCGGTTCGAGGCAACCGAGCAGTACTTC